The 5 T cell receptor beta chains in this list originate from one sample, sequenced in a study of blood T cell repertoires in COVID-19. Profiled with immunoSEQ multiplex PCR; TCRdb holds only in-frame clones, not every one. The data show about 210,000 clones, with just over 90% seen just once and approximately 1.2% held by the top ten. Sequences were obtained from peripheral blood. The receptors shown here come from a man younger than 45 with acute or convalescent COVID-19.

This chain uses TRBV10-3 with TRBJ1-6; D might be TRBD1 (6 bases). The CDR3 runs to 14 residues. With 3 bases removed from V and 13 bases from J, the gap between germline ends came to 16 bases. Germline CDR1 is ENHRY and CDR2 is SYGVKD. CDR3 loop: CAISEEQGVVPLHF. CDR3 in DNA: TGTGCCATCAGTGAAGAACAGGGTGTGGTGCCCCTCCACTTT.

V usage is TRBV27 and J usage is TRBJ1-6; the D gene is possibly TRBD1 (5 bases). CDR1 and CDR2 from the germline V gene are MNHEY and SMNVEV (reference sequence). V lost 4 bases and J 5 bases, leaving 12 bases between the germline ends. This CDR3 is built from 15 residues. As DNA, the CDR3 is TGTGCCAGCAGTTGGAGGGGAAACAATAATTCACCCCTCCACTTT. It is translated as CASSWRGNNNSPLHF.

This clone was recorded a few times. The rearrangement uses TRBV6-4 and TRBJ2-2; 10 bases agree with TRBD2. The V segment lost 4 bases and the J segment 1 base; nucleotides outside the gene matches: 0. Germline assignment: CDR1 MRHNA and CDR2 SNTAGT. This CDR3 spans 15 amino acids. DNA for the CDR3: TGTGCCAGCAGTGGACTAGCGGGGAACACCGGGGAGCTGTTTTTT. This translates into CASSGLAGNTGELFF.

The chain recombines TRBV11-2 with TRBJ1-3; 9 nucleotides line up with TRBD1. There are 15 residues in the CDR3. V shed 3 bases, J shed 8 bases, and the junction held 8 bases outside the gene matches. CDR1 SGHAT and CDR2 FQNNGV come from the germline V gene. CDR3 coding DNA: TGTGCCAGCAGCTTGAGTACAGGGGGCCGGGACACCATATATTTT. This codes for CASSLSTGGRDTIYF. The entire variable domain, with the rest obtained from reference TRBV11-2 and TRBJ1-3, is as follows: EAGVAQSPRYKIIEKRQSVAFWCNPISGHATLYWYQQILGQGPKLLIQFQNNGVVDDSQLPKDRFSAERLKGVDSTLKIQPAKLEDSAVYLCASSLSTGGRDTIYFGEGSWLTVV.

V is TRBV2 and J is TRBJ2-5; TRBD1 might be the D (6 bases). This CDR3 contains 14 residues. Trimming pared 9 bases from V and 9 bases from J, leaving 23 bases between. In germline, CDR1 is SNHLY, CDR2 FYNNEI. The DNA of the CDR3 is TGTGCCAGAGACAAGGGACACGGCAATGGGTCCCAGTACTTC. This encodes CARDKGHGNGSQYF.